This T cell receptor beta chain came from a study of a mutant IDH1 vaccine in newly diagnosed glioma. Study-level information: Vaccinations were initiated 4-6 weeks following radiotherapy alone, or were given together with temozolomide cycles. Patients under treatment included about 62% males and 37.5% females and had a mean age of approximately 44 years. Patients previously underwent radiotherapy, temozolomide, or both, and most underwent both.

Method: immunoSEQ multiplex PCR; TCRdb's copy keeps in-frame clones and lacks some. The repertoire includes about 65,000 clones, about 88% of them detected once, and 4% sits in the top ten. Time point indicated: week 23, last vaccination. Each dose of the vaccine consisted of 300 ug of mutant IDH1 20-mer peptide, with topical imiquimod. This CDR3 region has 15 residues. V lost 4 bases and J lost 4; bases outside the gene matches: 3. Germline V CDR1 and CDR2: SGHAT, FQNNGV. In regard to this clone: The antigen is not known.

The receptor was derived from a man aged 30 to 45 with glioma. V gene TRBV11-2 combines with J gene TRBJ1-6; 8 nucleotides align to TRBD1. This specimen consisted of PBMCs, obtained from a glioma patient whose treatment included an IDH1 peptide vaccine. The CDR3 reads CASSSRQGYNSPLHF. The CDR3 bases are TGTGCCAGCAGCTCTAGACAGGGGTATAATTCACCCCTCCACTTT.